This T cell receptor beta chain was recovered during a study of Epstein–Barr virus B cells in breast cancer (dated by TCRdb to the early 2020s). Regarding the study in general: Control T cells were expanded by a rapid expansion method using irradiated PBMC feeders, soluble OKT3 and IL-2 at 150 to 250 U/ml, and were collected about 10-12 days after stimulation. This single-patient case report examined whether EBV+ B cells infiltrating the tumor shape the T-cell receptor repertoire in triple-negative breast cancer. Beyond this particular receptor, the publication reports: All data came from a single patient described as a first proof of concept, which limits generalization.

This clonotype is medium-sized (0.01 to 0.1%) in terms of sample share. There is no known antigen for this receptor. Base quality data are lacking; no much larger clone is found one base away. Reading the germline V gene gives CDR1 SGHTA and CDR2 FQGNSA. Taken from cysteine to phenylalanine, the CDR3 has 18 residues. The entry retains the CDR3 DNA only, 54 bases that are in frame from base 1. Trimming removed 4 bases from V and 5 bases from J; the gene matches leave 10 bases unexplained. The library was generated by 5' RACE. The SMARTer Human TCR a/b Profiling Kit was used to build TCR libraries from RNA, capturing the full V(D)J regions of both the alpha and beta chains. Amplified libraries were purified with AMPure XP beads and validated on an Agilent 2100 Bioanalyzer with the DNA 1000 Kit. Sequencing was done on an Illumina MiSeq using the 600-cycle v3 reagent kit, which produced 2 x 300 bp paired-end reads. On the authors' methods: Reads were processed using MiXCR and VDJTools, with non-productive clonotypes removed and clonotypes collapsed by CDR3 amino acid sequence before frequencies were recalculated. CDR3 sequences were matched against the McPAS-TCR database with a Levenshtein distance of 1 allowed, and UpSet plots were generated in R using UpSetR. TCRdb redid the processing of the public reads, applying fastp at Q25 and MiXCR, and retained in-frame beta chains. Each CDR3 protein appears once, grouped with its most common genes and DNA. For this entry, the V and J calls and clone size follow TCRdb and not the study's own pipeline. This sample is represented by fewer than 2,000 distinct CDR3 sequences; over 12% of them were singletons. About 29% of the sample comes from the top ten.

RNA from about 1e5 to 1e6 cultured T cells was extracted using RNeasy Micro or Mini kits with on-column DNase digestion, and the RNA was checked on an Agilent 2100 Bioanalyzer. The material sequenced was tumor-infiltrating lymphocytes expanded in culture. The chain was built from TRBV7-2 and TRBJ2-5, with TRBD2 matching 16 junction bases. The source of this sequence is a woman aged 35 to 49 with triple-negative breast cancer. The DNA sequence follows: TGTGCCAGCAGCTCGGGACTAGCGGGGGGGCCACGGGTGGAGACCCAGTACTTC. Its translation reads: CASSSGLAGGPRVETQYF.